The 2 T cell receptor beta chains below come from one sample, sequenced in a study of blood T cell repertoires in COVID-19. Profiling relied on immunoSEQ multiplex PCR, and the TCRdb table lists in-frame clones only, not all of them. In the table there are around 140,000 clones, about 80% of which are singletons. The sample consisted of peripheral blood. Receptors were obtained from a human donor in a cohort sampled during active COVID-19.

The V gene is TRBV3-1 (or the pseudogene TRBV3-2), the J gene TRBJ1-2; 11 bases are a match to TRBD1. V shed 1 base and J 5 bases; nucleotides not matched to a gene: 3. CDR3 length: 15 residues. CDR1 LGHDT and CDR2 YNNKEL come from the germline V gene (reference sequence). CDR3 DNA sequence: TGTGCCAGCAGCCAAGGGACAGGGGGCGGATATGGCTACACCTTC. Protein sequence: CASSQGTGGGYGYTF.

The chain uses TRBV29-1 and TRBJ2-7; no clear D gene. This CDR3 is built from 12 residues. Deletions cut 4 bases from V and 1 base from J, with 8 bases between. The germline CDR1 and CDR2 sequences are SQVTM and ANQGSEA. CDR3 sequence: CSVVGESYEQYF. Written as DNA, the CDR3 is TGCAGCGTTGTTGGAGAGTCCTACGAGCAGTACTTC.